Listed below are T cell receptor beta chains from one sample, sequenced in a study of cytomegalovirus exposure and HLA in healthy donors. Sequencing used immunoSEQ multiplex PCR; TCRdb keeps in-frame clones, though not all of them. Of 210,000 or so clones listed, approximately 88% are singletons. Sequencing input: PBMCs. The receptors derive from a boy aged 2 to 10 in good health and CMV-seronegative. CDR3s include the opening cysteine and the closing phenylalanine or tryptophan. A D gene is named only where the DNA matches it firmly. Clone size is shown for a subset of rows, as once, few, many or a class of expanded clone.

v_call: TRBV10-3
clone_size: -
j_call: TRBJ2-1
d_call: TRBD2
cdr3_nt: TGTGCCATCAGTGAGCAGTTAGCGGGAGTATATACCTACAATGAGCAGTTCTTC
cdr3_aa: CAISEQLAGVYTYNEQFF

v_call: TRBV5-1
clone_size: -
j_call: TRBJ2-5
d_call: -
cdr3_nt: TGCGCCAGCAGCTTGGACCCGGGTTTGCAAGAGACCCAGTACTTC
cdr3_aa: CASSLDPGLQETQYF

v_call: TRBV7-9
clone_size: -
j_call: TRBJ2-1
d_call: TRBD2
cdr3_nt: TGTGCCAGCAGCCCCCGCGGGGGGAGCTCCTACAATGAGCAGTTCTTC
cdr3_aa: CASSPRGGSSYNEQFF

v_call: TRBV6-5
clone_size: -
j_call: TRBJ2-3
d_call: -
cdr3_nt: TGTGCCAGCAGTAACCGGGAAGCTAGCACAGATACGCAGTATTTT
cdr3_aa: CASSNREASTDTQYF

v_call: TRBV6-1
clone_size: -
j_call: TRBJ2-7
d_call: -
cdr3_nt: TGTGCCAGCAGTGTAGCGGACAGGAGGGGCGAGCAGTACTTC
cdr3_aa: CASSVADRRGEQYF

v_call: TRBV18
clone_size: -
j_call: TRBJ1-1
d_call: -
cdr3_nt: TGTGCCAGCTCACCGGGGGAGGACACTGAAGCTTTCTTT
cdr3_aa: CASSPGEDTEAFF

v_call: TRBV7-2
clone_size: -
j_call: TRBJ1-2
d_call: -
cdr3_nt: TGTGCCAGCAGCTCACGACGGACAGTTAACTATGGCTACACCTTC
cdr3_aa: CASSSRRTVNYGYTF

v_call: TRBV10-3
clone_size: -
j_call: TRBJ1-4
d_call: -
cdr3_nt: TGTGCCATCAGTCCTGGGGGAGGTGAAAAACTGTTTTTT
cdr3_aa: CAISPGGGEKLFF

v_call: TRBV10-3
clone_size: -
j_call: TRBJ2-5
d_call: TRBD2
cdr3_nt: TGTGCCATCAGGGGGACTAGCGGGAGGGCCGACGAGACCCAGTACTTC
cdr3_aa: CAIRGTSGRADETQYF

v_call: TRBV5-1
clone_size: -
j_call: TRBJ2-2
d_call: -
cdr3_nt: TGCGCCAGCAGTTCGACGGAGGGGTACACCGGGGAGCTGTTTTTT
cdr3_aa: CASSSTEGYTGELFF

v_call: TRBV27
clone_size: -
j_call: TRBJ1-5
d_call: TRBD1
cdr3_nt: TGTGCCAGCAGACCGGGACAGCGAAATCAGCCCCAGCATTTT
cdr3_aa: CASRPGQRNQPQHF

v_call: TRBV7-8
clone_size: -
j_call: TRBJ2-7
d_call: TRBD1
cdr3_nt: TGTGCCAGCAGCTTACCGGCGGCCCGGGACAGGGGGACCTACGAGCAGTACTTC
cdr3_aa: CASSLPAARDRGTYEQYF

v_call: TRBV27
clone_size: -
j_call: TRBJ2-7
d_call: TRBD2
cdr3_nt: TGTGCCAGCAGTGTGGCTAGCGGTCCCTACGAGCAGTACTTC
cdr3_aa: CASSVASGPYEQYF

v_call: TRBV6-6
clone_size: -
j_call: TRBJ2-7
d_call: TRBD1
cdr3_nt: TGTGCCAGCAGTTACTCTGGGACAGGGGGGTACGAGCAGTACTTC
cdr3_aa: CASSYSGTGGYEQYF

v_call: TRBV27
clone_size: -
j_call: TRBJ1-1
d_call: -
cdr3_nt: TGTGCCAGCAGTTTATCCAGGGCCCGCGAAGCTTTCTTT
cdr3_aa: CASSLSRAREAFF

v_call: TRBV30
clone_size: -
j_call: TRBJ1-5
d_call: TRBD1
cdr3_nt: TGTGCCTGGAGGGGACAGGGACCCTCGTTCCAGCATTTT
cdr3_aa: CAWRGQGPSFQHF

v_call: TRBV7-9
clone_size: -
j_call: TRBJ2-5
d_call: TRBD2
cdr3_nt: TGTGCCAGCAGCCCTCCCACTCAGGCTAGCGGGAAAGAGACCCAGTACTTC
cdr3_aa: CASSPPTQASGKETQYF

v_call: TRBV15
clone_size: -
j_call: TRBJ1-2
d_call: -
cdr3_nt: TGTGCCACCAGCAGATTCCCGTCAGGGCACTATGGCTACACCTTC
cdr3_aa: CATSRFPSGHYGYTF

v_call: TRBV6-6
clone_size: once
j_call: TRBJ1-6
d_call: -
cdr3_nt: TGTGCCAGCAGTTACTCAGCAGGTAGTAATTCACTCCTCCACTTT
cdr3_aa: CASSYSAGSNSLLHF

v_call: TRBV2
clone_size: few
j_call: TRBJ2-5
d_call: TRBD2
cdr3_nt: TGTGCCAGCAGTGAAGATCGTCTAGCGGGGGTCCAAGAGACCCAGTACTTC
cdr3_aa: CASSEDRLAGVQETQYF

v_call: TRBV6-1
clone_size: -
j_call: TRBJ2-1
d_call: TRBD1
cdr3_nt: TGTGCCAGCACCGTCGGGACAGGGGGGATCGATGAGCAGTTCTTC
cdr3_aa: CASTVGTGGIDEQFF

v_call: TRBV5-1
clone_size: -
j_call: TRBJ2-3
d_call: -
cdr3_nt: TGCGCCAGCAGCTTGGTCTGGGAACTAGGGCGCGGCGGCACAGATACGCAGTATTTT
cdr3_aa: CASSLVWELGRGGTDTQYF

v_call: TRBV13
clone_size: -
j_call: TRBJ2-3
d_call: TRBD2
cdr3_nt: TGTGCCAGCAGCTCTCGGACTAGCGGGAGTCCGAGCACAGATACGCAGTATTTT
cdr3_aa: CASSSRTSGSPSTDTQYF

v_call: TRBV7-8
clone_size: once
j_call: TRBJ1-6
d_call: -
cdr3_nt: TGTGCCAGCAGCCCTAGCGGCGGACTGACGTATAATTCACCCCTCCACTTT
cdr3_aa: CASSPSGGLTYNSPLHF

v_call: TRBV30
clone_size: -
j_call: TRBJ2-2
d_call: TRBD2
cdr3_nt: TGTGCCTGGAGTGCGGCTAGCGGGAGTATAACCGGGGAGCTGTTTTTT
cdr3_aa: CAWSAASGSITGELFF

v_call: TRBV6-1
clone_size: -
j_call: TRBJ1-6
d_call: TRBD1
cdr3_nt: TGTGCCAGCAGCGTCCCCGGGACAGGGACTTCACCCCTCCACTTT
cdr3_aa: CASSVPGTGTSPLHF

v_call: TRBV9
clone_size: -
j_call: TRBJ2-3
d_call: TRBD2
cdr3_nt: TGTGCCAGCAGCCCACGACTAGCGAGCACAGATACGCAGTATTTT
cdr3_aa: CASSPRLASTDTQYF

v_call: TRBV6-5
clone_size: -
j_call: TRBJ1-1
d_call: -
cdr3_nt: TGTGCCAGCAGTGAATTAGTGAACACTGAAGCTTTCTTT
cdr3_aa: CASSELVNTEAFF

v_call: TRBV2
clone_size: -
j_call: TRBJ1-1
d_call: -
cdr3_nt: TGTGCCAGCAGTTTAACAGCCATGAACACTGAAGCTTTCTTT
cdr3_aa: CASSLTAMNTEAFF

v_call: TRBV29-1
clone_size: -
j_call: TRBJ2-2
d_call: -
cdr3_nt: TGCAGCGTTGAAGATCCCGGGAAGAACACCGGGGAGCTGTTTTTT
cdr3_aa: CSVEDPGKNTGELFF

v_call: TRBV6-6
clone_size: -
j_call: TRBJ1-1
d_call: TRBD1
cdr3_nt: TGTGCCAGCAGTTACGGGACAGATATGAACACTGAAGCTTTCTTT
cdr3_aa: CASSYGTDMNTEAFF

v_call: TRBV2
clone_size: -
j_call: TRBJ1-1
d_call: -
cdr3_nt: TGTGCCAGCAGGGGAGGTAACACTGAAGCTTTCTTT
cdr3_aa: CASRGGNTEAFF

v_call: TRBV9
clone_size: -
j_call: TRBJ2-1
d_call: TRBD2
cdr3_nt: TGTGCCAGCAGCATTGACTTAGCGGGGTACAATGAGCAGTTCTTC
cdr3_aa: CASSIDLAGYNEQFF

v_call: TRBV4-2
clone_size: few
j_call: TRBJ1-1
d_call: -
cdr3_nt: TGTGCCAGCAGCCAAGACTTCCGTGACACTGAAGCTTTCTTT
cdr3_aa: CASSQDFRDTEAFF

v_call: TRBV7-6
clone_size: -
j_call: TRBJ2-1
d_call: -
cdr3_nt: TGTGCCAGCAGTCCCGGGACTGATTCCTACAATGAGCAGTTCTTC
cdr3_aa: CASSPGTDSYNEQFF

v_call: TRBV10-3
clone_size: -
j_call: TRBJ1-1
d_call: -
cdr3_nt: TGTGCCATCAGGGGCGGGGTCACTGAAGCTTTCTTT
cdr3_aa: CAIRGGVTEAFF

v_call: TRBV19
clone_size: -
j_call: TRBJ2-1
d_call: TRBD2
cdr3_nt: TGTGCCAGTTATAGCGGGGGGCTTGACTACAATGAGCAGTTCTTC
cdr3_aa: CASYSGGLDYNEQFF

v_call: TRBV25-1
clone_size: -
j_call: TRBJ2-2
d_call: TRBD1
cdr3_nt: TGTGCCAGCAGCCTACAGGGGGCCGGGGAGCTGTTTTTT
cdr3_aa: CASSLQGAGELFF

v_call: TRBV18
clone_size: -
j_call: TRBJ2-1
d_call: -
cdr3_nt: TGTGCCAGCTCGGCAGGCGACGACGACTACAATGAGCAGTTCTTC
cdr3_aa: CASSAGDDDYNEQFF

v_call: TRBV20-1
clone_size: -
j_call: TRBJ2-7
d_call: TRBD2
cdr3_nt: TGCAGTGCGATGGGGGGGTACGAGCAGTACTTC
cdr3_aa: CSAMGGYEQYF

v_call: TRBV30
clone_size: -
j_call: TRBJ1-1
d_call: TRBD1
cdr3_nt: TGTGCCTGGGACAGGGAGTGGGACACTGAAGCTTTCTTT
cdr3_aa: CAWDREWDTEAFF

v_call: TRBV12-2
clone_size: -
j_call: TRBJ2-2
d_call: -
cdr3_nt: TGTGCAAGTCGCTTAGCGAAAGACAGGGGACATACCGGGGAGCTGTTTTTT
cdr3_aa: CASRLAKDRGHTGELFF

v_call: TRBV27
clone_size: -
j_call: TRBJ1-5
d_call: -
cdr3_nt: TGTGCCAGCAGTTTATCGAAGGGGGATTTAGAGCAGCCCCAGCATTTT
cdr3_aa: CASSLSKGDLEQPQHF

v_call: TRBV6-6
clone_size: -
j_call: TRBJ2-7
d_call: -
cdr3_nt: TGTGCCAGCAGTTACACAGGGAGCTCCTACGAGCAGTACTTC
cdr3_aa: CASSYTGSSYEQYF

v_call: TRBV19
clone_size: -
j_call: TRBJ2-1
d_call: TRBD2
cdr3_nt: TGTGCCAGTAGTGACCAGGGACTATCAGACAATGAGCAGTTCTTC
cdr3_aa: CASSDQGLSDNEQFF

v_call: TRBV7-9
clone_size: -
j_call: TRBJ1-5
d_call: -
cdr3_nt: TGTGCCAGCAGCCGGCGACAGCCAGATCAGCCCCAGCATTTT
cdr3_aa: CASSRRQPDQPQHF

v_call: TRBV15
clone_size: -
j_call: TRBJ2-1
d_call: -
cdr3_nt: TGTGCCACCAGCAGCACGGGGGAGATTGCCTACAATGAGCAGTTCTTC
cdr3_aa: CATSSTGEIAYNEQFF

v_call: TRBV4-1
clone_size: few
j_call: TRBJ1-1
d_call: TRBD1
cdr3_nt: TGCGCCACCTCCGGGACAGGGGTTAATGAAGCTTTCTTT
cdr3_aa: CATSGTGVNEAFF

v_call: TRBV5-6
clone_size: -
j_call: TRBJ2-3
d_call: TRBD2
cdr3_nt: TGTGCCAGCAGCGGACTAGCCCTCACAGATACGCAGTACTTT
cdr3_aa: CASSGLALTDTQYF

v_call: TRBV7-9
clone_size: -
j_call: TRBJ2-2
d_call: TRBD1
cdr3_nt: TGTGCCAGCAGCTTAGCGGGGACAGACACCGGGGAGCTGTTTTTT
cdr3_aa: CASSLAGTDTGELFF

v_call: TRBV5-8
clone_size: -
j_call: TRBJ2-7
d_call: TRBD2
cdr3_nt: TGTGCCAGCAGCTTGGGGCCTACTAGCGGGAGCTACGAGCAGTACTTC
cdr3_aa: CASSLGPTSGSYEQYF

v_call: TRBV5-1
clone_size: -
j_call: TRBJ2-1
d_call: -
cdr3_nt: TGCGCCAGCCTCCACAATGAGCAGTTCTTC
cdr3_aa: CASLHNEQFF

v_call: TRBV7-9
clone_size: once
j_call: TRBJ1-4
d_call: -
cdr3_nt: TGTTCCAGCAGCTTAGGCACAGGTTTTAATGAAAAACTGTTTTTT
cdr3_aa: CSSSLGTGFNEKLFF

v_call: TRBV7-9
clone_size: -
j_call: TRBJ2-7
d_call: TRBD1
cdr3_nt: TGTGCCAGCAGTTCCCTCGGGACAGGCTCCTACGAGCAGTACTTC
cdr3_aa: CASSSLGTGSYEQYF

v_call: TRBV5-4
clone_size: -
j_call: TRBJ2-1
d_call: TRBD2
cdr3_nt: TGTGCCAGCAGCCCGGGGGATAGCGGGCTATCTTTCTCCTACAATGAGCAGTTCTTC
cdr3_aa: CASSPGDSGLSFSYNEQFF

v_call: TRBV19
clone_size: -
j_call: TRBJ1-6
d_call: -
cdr3_nt: TGTGCCAGTAGTACCCTTAATTCACCCCTCCACTTT
cdr3_aa: CASSTLNSPLHF

v_call: TRBV6-5
clone_size: -
j_call: TRBJ2-7
d_call: TRBD2
cdr3_nt: TGTGCCAGCAGTTACTCCAGCGGGACTTCCTACGAGCAGTACTTC
cdr3_aa: CASSYSSGTSYEQYF

v_call: TRBV9
clone_size: once
j_call: TRBJ2-2
d_call: -
cdr3_nt: TGTGCCAGCAGCGTGGGGCAACACCGGGAGCTGTTTTTT
cdr3_aa: CASSVGQHRELFF

v_call: TRBV19
clone_size: once
j_call: TRBJ2-3
d_call: TRBD1
cdr3_nt: TGTGCCAGTAGTATGGACAGGACAGATACGCAGTATTTT
cdr3_aa: CASSMDRTDTQYF

v_call: TRBV19
clone_size: once
j_call: TRBJ1-1
d_call: -
cdr3_nt: TGTGCCAGTAGGAAGCTGGCGGCGAGCACTGAAGCTTTCTTT
cdr3_aa: CASRKLAASTEAFF